Listed here are 11 T cell receptor beta chains from one sample, sequenced in a study of response to subunit inactivated influenza vaccine. Each CDR3 protein is one row after TCRdb ran MiXCR on the RT-PCR reads. The data contain around 650,000 distinct CDR3 sequences, around 14% of them seen just once; the ten biggest clones take up around a tenth. This specimen was PBMCs from blood, taken 12 days after vaccination. The source is a man aged 50-60 years who received an inactivated influenza vaccine.

This rearrangement joins TRBV6-1 to TRBJ2-3; 8 nucleotides agree with TRBD2. The germline V gene has CDR1 MNHNS and CDR2 SASEGT. The CDR3 loop spans 17 amino acids. V lost 3 bases to trimming and J lost 5 bases; unmatched junction nucleotides: 13. CDR3 in DNA: TGTGCCAGCAGTGAGGTTGGAACGGGGGGGTCCGGAGATACGCAGTATTTT. It is translated as CASSEVGTGGSGDTQYF.

This clonotype has just a few counts. This chain joins TRBV5-1 and TRBJ2-5; no definite D call. The germline V and J ends were trimmed by 8 bases and 2 bases, with 19 bases remaining between them. The CDR3 runs 15 residues. Germline V gives CDR1 SGHRS, CDR2 YFSETQ. The CDR3 nucleotides read TGCGCCAGTAAACCCCTCGCTCCCCAACAAGAGACCCAGTACTTC. It specifies CASKPLAPQQETQYF. The full variable domain, with the rest looked up from reference TRBV5-1 and TRBJ2-5, is KAGVTQTPRYLIKTRGQQVTLSCSPISGHRSVSWYQQTPGQGLQFLFEYFSETQRNKGNFPGRFSGRQFSNSRSEMNVSTLELGDSALYLCASKPLAPQQETQYFGPGTRLLVL.

The sample holds many counts of this clonotype. The chain couples TRBV20-1 to TRBJ1-1, with 7 bases lining up with TRBD1. CDR3 length equals 15 residues. Looked up from germline, CDR1 is DFQATT and CDR2 is SNEGSKA (reference sequence). The ends lost 0 bases at V and 6 bases at J; junction bases unmatched: 10. In DNA form, the CDR3 reads TGCAGTGCTAGAGACCAGGGGGGTCTCGGAGCTGAAGCTTTCTTT. Encoded protein: CSARDQGGLGAEAFF.

The chain recombines TRBV7-2 with TRBJ2-5; TRBD2 matches at 13 bases. J gave up 2 bases and V 5 bases, and 8 bases lay outside the gene matches. The length of the CDR3 is 17 residues. The germline gives CDR1 SGHTA, CDR2 FQGNSA. The CDR3 loop is CASSRTPGLAGQETQYF. The CDR3, as DNA: TGTGCCAGCAGCCGAACACCGGGACTAGCGGGGCAAGAGACCCAGTACTTC.

The CDR3 DNA follows: TGTGCCACCAGTGAGGCACAGGGATCGGGCGGGGAGCTGTTTTTT. This translates into CATSEAQGSGGELFF. The chain employs TRBV24-1 and TRBJ2-2, with D possibly matching TRBD1 (6 bases). From germline, CDR1 is KGHDR and CDR2 SFDVKD. This CDR3 has 15 residues. Trimming removed 4 bases at V and 7 bases at J, with 15 bases between.

The rearrangement links TRBV29-1 to TRBJ1-1, with a tentative D call TRBD1 (6 bases). Deletions cut 7 bases from V and 3 bases from J, with 15 bases between. The CDR3 length is 13 residues. Germline CDR1 SQVTM, CDR2 ANQGSEA. The CDR3 DNA reads TGCAGCGCGAACACAAGGGGGGACACTGAAGCTTTCTTT. Translating gives CSANTRGDTEAFF.

This clonotype occurred a few times. The chain uses TRBV7-9 and TRBJ1-6; TRBD1 agrees at 10 bases. V was pared by 0 bases and J by 7 bases, with 3 bases of the junction left unmatched. CDR1 and CDR2 (germline): SEHNR, FQNEAQ (reference sequence). The CDR3 has 16 amino acids. CDR3 region: CASSLAGTGENSPLHF. Written as DNA, the CDR3 is TGTGCCAGCAGCTTAGCCGGGACAGGGGAAAATTCACCCCTCCACTTT.

The chain links TRBV12-3 or TRBV12-4 to TRBJ1-4; 8 bases are shared with TRBD1. V was pared by 2 bases and J by 1 base, with 3 bases of the junction left unmatched. This CDR3 contains 16 residues. CDR3 in DNA: TGTGCCAGCAGTTTACCCAGGGGGCTAACTAATGAAAAACTGTTTTTT. This translates into CASSLPRGLTNEKLFF.

This clonotype showed up just a few times. The genes are TRBV7-9 and TRBJ2-7; D gene uncertain. This CDR3 spans 11 amino acids. V was trimmed by 8 bases and J by 3 bases, leaving 8 bases between them. Germline CDR1 and CDR2: SEHNR and FQNEAQ (reference sequence). The CDR3 loop reads CASARYYEQYF. CDR3 coding DNA: TGTGCCAGCGCACGGTACTACGAGCAGTACTTC.

CDR3 residues: CAISDSRQGPEAFF. DNA for the CDR3: TGTGCCATCAGCGATTCGAGACAGGGTCCTGAAGCTTTCTTT. The chain recombines TRBV10-3 with TRBJ1-1; 7 bases agree with TRBD1. Germline CDR1 reads ENHRY; CDR2 reads SYGVKD. V lost 6 bases, J lost 6 bases, and 10 bases stayed unmatched. This CDR3 contains 14 residues.

The chain uses TRBV29-1 and TRBJ1-2; maybe TRBD1 (5 bases). The CDR3 has 12 amino acids. CDR1 SQVTM and CDR2 ANQGSEA come from the germline V gene. V lost 7 bases, J lost 4 bases, and 13 bases lay in between. Here the CDR3 reads CSGGDSSYGYTF. CDR3 coding DNA: TGCAGCGGGGGGGACTCTTCCTATGGCTACACCTTC.